This entry describes one TCR beta chain. The antigen is undetermined. The data belong to a study of shared clonotypes between healthy human individuals. Looking at the study overall: Donors were a couple of women and a few men aged 18 to 49. General study points: Compared with memory subsets, naive subsets generally had larger estimated richness.

Methods used by the authors: Filtering of immunoSEQ junctional sequences could not match full-length read filtering. Assay used: immunoSEQ multiplex PCR; TCRdb lists only in-frame clones, some missing. V and J calls and clone size are as listed in that table; D and trimming were resolved from the DNA. The sample lists approximately 2.3 million clones; more than 80% were seen once. Germline V gene lookup returns CDR1 SGHRS and CDR2 YFSETQ. This CDR3 is built from 15 residues. The germline V and J ends were trimmed by 3 bases and 0 bases, with 9 bases remaining between them. The chain joins TRBV5-1 to TRBJ2-2; D perhaps matches TRBD2 (6 bases). Sequenced sample: naive CD4+ T cells from PBMCs. Subset here: CD45RA+ positively selected. This TCR was recovered from a man aged 18 to 30 in good health. Some clones in this sample may be carry-over from other donors' samples. In nucleotides, the CDR3 is TGCGCCAGCAGCTGGGGGGACCCGAACACCGGGGAGCTGTTTTTT. It specifies CASSWGDPNTGELFF.